The T cell receptor (beta chain) under discussion was sequenced for a study of T cells in Graves' hyperthyroidism and ophthalmopathy. Study conclusions and caveats: From stable hyperthyroidism, ophthalmopathy was separated by a 13 V-J model. Ophthalmopathy got predicted by the model a median approximately 6.4 months before its onset.

Inclusion characteristics of ophthalmopathy patients comprised a Clinical Activity Score of at least 3, a NOSPECS grade of at least 4, and duration under 3 months. Each diagnosis was grounded in clinical symptoms, serum thyroxine and TRAb, thyroid ultrasound, and orbital computed tomography. Amplification targeted TCR beta CDR3 regions from RNA transcripts. TCR CDR3 regions were first amplified by RT-PCR with HTBI primers. MiXCR was run by TCRdb on the multiplex PCR reads, yielding one entry per CDR3 protein. The data hold roughly 250,000 distinct CDR3 sequences, with 16% observed a single time. This clonotype was found many times. Its cognate antigen is unknown. After removal of 2 bases from V and 10 bases from J, the junction contained 5 bases not matched to a gene. CDR1 MNHNY and CDR2 SVGAGI come from the germline V gene (reference sequence). The CDR3 consists of 13 residues.

The V gene is TRBV6-6, the J gene TRBJ2-1; 7 bases align to TRBD2. The receptor was derived from a woman aged 18-30 years with Graves' ophthalmopathy. The sample comprised blood. The CDR3 loop reads CASSYTSDGEQFF. The CDR3 coding sequence is TGTGCCAGCAGTTACACTAGCGATGGCGAGCAGTTCTTC.